This T cell receptor (beta chain) was profiled in a study of cytomegalovirus exposure and HLA in healthy donors. Study observations and caveats: Subsequent analysis of the roughly 120 validation repertoires found a tendency for first-cohort TCR clusters to co-occur. Specificity of three CMV-associated chains for CMV antigens was verified in vitro.

The donors were members of the validation cohort, which comprised 100 to 150 subjects and was separate from the first cohort of roughly 700 subjects. Of note for this clone: What it binds is not known.

Measured with immunoSEQ multiplex PCR; TCRdb has only the in-frame clones, and not every one. Among 250,000 to 350,000 clones listed, approximately 86% were seen once. The CDR3 extends over 15 amino acids. V lost 1 base and J lost 2; bases outside the gene matches: 4. Germline loops: CDR1 LGHNA, CDR2 YSLEER. This TCR was recovered from a woman under 40 in good health and CMV-seropositive. Sequencing was carried out using PBMCs. The chain recombines TRBV4-3 with TRBJ2-7, with 8 bases matching TRBD1. The DNA for the CDR3 is TGCGCCAGCAGCCAAGCGCTACAGGGGGCCTACGAGCAGTACTTC. Protein product: CASSQALQGAYEQYF.